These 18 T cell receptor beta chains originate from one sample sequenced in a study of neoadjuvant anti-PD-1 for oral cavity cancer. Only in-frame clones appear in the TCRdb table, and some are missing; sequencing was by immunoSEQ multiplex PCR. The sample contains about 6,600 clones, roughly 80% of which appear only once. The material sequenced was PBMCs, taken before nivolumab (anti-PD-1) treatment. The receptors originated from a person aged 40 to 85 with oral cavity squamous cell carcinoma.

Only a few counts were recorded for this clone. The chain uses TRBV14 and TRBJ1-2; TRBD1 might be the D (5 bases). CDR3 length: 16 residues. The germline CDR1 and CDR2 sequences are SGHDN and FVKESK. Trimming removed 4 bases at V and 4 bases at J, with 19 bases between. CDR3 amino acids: CASSLIGTELRYGYTF. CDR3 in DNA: TGTGCCAGCAGCCTTATCGGGACGGAACTACGCTATGGCTACACCTTC.

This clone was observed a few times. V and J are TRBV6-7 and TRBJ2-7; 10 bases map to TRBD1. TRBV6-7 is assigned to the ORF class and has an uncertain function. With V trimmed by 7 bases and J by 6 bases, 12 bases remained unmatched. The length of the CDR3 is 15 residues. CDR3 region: CASNFTGQGYCEQYF. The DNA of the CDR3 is TGTGCCAGCAACTTTACGGGACAGGGGTACTGCGAGCAGTACTTC.

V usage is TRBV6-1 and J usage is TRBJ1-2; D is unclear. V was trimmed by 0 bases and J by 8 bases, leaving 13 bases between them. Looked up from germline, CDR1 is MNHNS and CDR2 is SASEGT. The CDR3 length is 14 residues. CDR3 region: CASSEAEGVGGYTF. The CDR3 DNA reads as TGTGCCAGCAGTGAAGCCGAGGGAGTAGGGGGCTACACCTTC.

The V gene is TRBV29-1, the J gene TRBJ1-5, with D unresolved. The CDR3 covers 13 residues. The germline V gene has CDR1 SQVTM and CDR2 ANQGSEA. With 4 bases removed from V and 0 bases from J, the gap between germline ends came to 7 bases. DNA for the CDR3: TGCAGCGTTGGCGGTCATAGCAATCAGCCCCAGCATTTT. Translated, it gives CSVGGHSNQPQHF.

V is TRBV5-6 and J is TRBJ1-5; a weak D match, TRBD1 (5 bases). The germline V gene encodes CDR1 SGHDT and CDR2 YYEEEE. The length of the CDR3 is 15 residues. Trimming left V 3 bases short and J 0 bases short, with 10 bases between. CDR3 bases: TGTGCCAGCAGCTCGACAGACAATAGCAATCAGCCCCAGCATTTT. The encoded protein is CASSSTDNSNQPQHF.

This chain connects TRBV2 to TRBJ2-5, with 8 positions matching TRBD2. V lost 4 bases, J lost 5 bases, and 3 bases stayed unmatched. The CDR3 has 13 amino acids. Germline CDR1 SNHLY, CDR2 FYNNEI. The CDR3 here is CASSVRTSETQYF. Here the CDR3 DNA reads TGTGCCAGCAGTGTCCGGACTAGCGAGACCCAGTACTTC.

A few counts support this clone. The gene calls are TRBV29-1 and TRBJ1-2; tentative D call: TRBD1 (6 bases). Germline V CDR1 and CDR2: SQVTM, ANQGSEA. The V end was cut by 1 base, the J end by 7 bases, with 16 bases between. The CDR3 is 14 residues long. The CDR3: CSVEVSQGSGGYTF. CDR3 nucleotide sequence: TGCAGCGTTGAAGTCTCACAGGGATCGGGTGGCTACACCTTC.

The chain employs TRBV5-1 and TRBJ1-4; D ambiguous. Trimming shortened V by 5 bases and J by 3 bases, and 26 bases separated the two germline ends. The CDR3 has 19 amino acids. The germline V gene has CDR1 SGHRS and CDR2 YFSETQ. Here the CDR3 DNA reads TGCGCCAGCAGATTATGGGAGAGCCACGAAGAGAAGGCTAATGAAAAACTGTTTTTT. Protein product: CASRLWESHEEKANEKLFF. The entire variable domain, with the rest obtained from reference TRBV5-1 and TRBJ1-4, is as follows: KAGVTQTPRYLIKTRGQQVTLSCSPISGHRSVSWYQQTPGQGLQFLFEYFSETQRNKGNFPGRFSGRQFSNSRSEMNVSTLELGDSALYLCASRLWESHEEKANEKLFFGSGTQLSVL.

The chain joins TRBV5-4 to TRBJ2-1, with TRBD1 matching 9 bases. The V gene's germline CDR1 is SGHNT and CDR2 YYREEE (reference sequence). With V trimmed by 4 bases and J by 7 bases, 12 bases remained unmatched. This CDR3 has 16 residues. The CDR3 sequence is CASSTEQGASLNEQFF. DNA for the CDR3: TGTGCCAGCAGCACAGAACAGGGGGCATCGCTGAATGAGCAGTTCTTC.

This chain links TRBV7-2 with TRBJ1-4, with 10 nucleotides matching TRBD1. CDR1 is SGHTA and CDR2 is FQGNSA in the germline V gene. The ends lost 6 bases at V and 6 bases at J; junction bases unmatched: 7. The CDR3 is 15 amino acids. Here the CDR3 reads CASRPAGQGYEKLFF. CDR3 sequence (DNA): TGTGCCAGCAGGCCCGCGGGACAGGGGTATGAAAAACTGTTTTTT.

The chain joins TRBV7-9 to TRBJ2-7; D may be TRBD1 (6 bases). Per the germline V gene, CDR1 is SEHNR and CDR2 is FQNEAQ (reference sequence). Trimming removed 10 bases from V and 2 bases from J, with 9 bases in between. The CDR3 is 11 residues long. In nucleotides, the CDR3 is TGTGCCATCGAGGGGGCCTACGAGCAGTACTTC. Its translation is CAIEGAYEQYF.

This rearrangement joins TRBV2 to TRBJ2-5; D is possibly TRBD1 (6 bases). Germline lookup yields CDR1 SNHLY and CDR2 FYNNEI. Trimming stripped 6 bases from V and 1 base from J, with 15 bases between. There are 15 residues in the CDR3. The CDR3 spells CASRPQAGAQETQYF. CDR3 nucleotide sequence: TGTGCCAGCAGACCCCAGGCAGGGGCCCAAGAGACCCAGTACTTC.

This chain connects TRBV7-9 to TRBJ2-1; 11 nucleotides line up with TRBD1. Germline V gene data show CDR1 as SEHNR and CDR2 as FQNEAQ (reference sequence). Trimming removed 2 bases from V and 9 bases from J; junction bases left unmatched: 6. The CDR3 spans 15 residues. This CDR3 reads CASSLSRTGGLEQFF. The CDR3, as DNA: TGTGCCAGCAGCTTAAGCCGGACAGGGGGCCTTGAGCAGTTCTTC.

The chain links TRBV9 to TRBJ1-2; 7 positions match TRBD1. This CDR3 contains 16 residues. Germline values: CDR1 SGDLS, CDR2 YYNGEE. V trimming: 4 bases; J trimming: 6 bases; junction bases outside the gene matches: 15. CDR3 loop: CASSNNPDRQRDGYTF. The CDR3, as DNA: TGTGCCAGCAGCAATAACCCGGACAGGCAAAGGGATGGCTACACCTTC.

CDR3 in amino acids: CAWSFSGYTYEQYF. The CDR3, as DNA: TGTGCCTGGAGTTTCTCAGGTTACACCTACGAGCAGTACTTC. The rearrangement links TRBV30 to TRBJ2-7; D remains ambiguous. Trimming removed 2 bases from V and 2 bases from J, with 13 bases in between. This CDR3 region has 14 residues. Per the germline V gene, CDR1 is GTSNPN and CDR2 is SVGIG (reference sequence).

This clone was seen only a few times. CDR3: CAISESVIGQGGENTEAFF. CDR3 bases: TGTGCCATCAGTGAGTCAGTTATAGGACAGGGGGGAGAGAACACTGAAGCTTTCTTT. The chain links TRBV10-3 to TRBJ1-1, with 10 bases identical to TRBD1. This CDR3 is built from 19 residues. Germline V gene data show CDR1 as ENHRY and CDR2 as SYGVKD. Losses at the gene ends were 0 bases for V and 1 base for J; bases not matched to a gene: 11.

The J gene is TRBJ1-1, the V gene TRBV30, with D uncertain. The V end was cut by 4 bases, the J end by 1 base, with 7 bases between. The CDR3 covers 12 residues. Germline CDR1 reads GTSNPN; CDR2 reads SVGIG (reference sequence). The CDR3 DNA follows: TGTGCCTGGAATCTCGAGAACACTGAAGCTTTCTTT. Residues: CAWNLENTEAFF.

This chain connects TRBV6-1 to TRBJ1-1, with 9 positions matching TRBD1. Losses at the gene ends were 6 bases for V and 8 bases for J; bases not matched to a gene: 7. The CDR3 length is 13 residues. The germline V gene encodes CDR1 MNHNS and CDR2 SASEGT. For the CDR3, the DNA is TGTGCCAGCAGACCGACAGGGGGGCCCGAAGCTTTCTTT. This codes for CASRPTGGPEAFF.